This T cell receptor (beta chain) originates from a study of shared clonotypes between healthy human individuals. Study results and limitations: Estimated richness was generally greater in naive than memory subsets. Naive CD4 clonotype sharing across four donors was around 5.5%. There were few donors, and this limited the genetic and exposure-history diversity represented.

This table comes from immunoSEQ multiplex PCR, and its TCRdb copy is limited to in-frame clones, with some not included. This sample carries some 2 million clones, about 95% of them seen once, and the ten largest clones take around 1.1%. Trimming removed 4 bases from V and 4 bases from J, with 8 bases in between. Germline V gene sequence: CDR1 SGHAT, CDR2 FQNNGV. The CDR3 loop spans 12 amino acids. Turning to this clone: The antigen remains undetermined.

CD45RO-negative cells were positively selected for CCR7, leaving out terminally differentiated effector memory CD45RA+ cells. All the donors were Caucasian adults who lived in Nashville, Tennessee. The sequence derives from a man aged 18 to 35 in good health. This chain links TRBV11-2 with TRBJ2-7; possible D gene TRBD1, 6 bases. The sequencing sample was made of naive CD8+ T cells sorted from blood. The CDR3 bases are TGTGCCAGCAGCTACCAGGGGTACGAGCAGTACTTC. Translating it yields CASSYQGYEQYF.